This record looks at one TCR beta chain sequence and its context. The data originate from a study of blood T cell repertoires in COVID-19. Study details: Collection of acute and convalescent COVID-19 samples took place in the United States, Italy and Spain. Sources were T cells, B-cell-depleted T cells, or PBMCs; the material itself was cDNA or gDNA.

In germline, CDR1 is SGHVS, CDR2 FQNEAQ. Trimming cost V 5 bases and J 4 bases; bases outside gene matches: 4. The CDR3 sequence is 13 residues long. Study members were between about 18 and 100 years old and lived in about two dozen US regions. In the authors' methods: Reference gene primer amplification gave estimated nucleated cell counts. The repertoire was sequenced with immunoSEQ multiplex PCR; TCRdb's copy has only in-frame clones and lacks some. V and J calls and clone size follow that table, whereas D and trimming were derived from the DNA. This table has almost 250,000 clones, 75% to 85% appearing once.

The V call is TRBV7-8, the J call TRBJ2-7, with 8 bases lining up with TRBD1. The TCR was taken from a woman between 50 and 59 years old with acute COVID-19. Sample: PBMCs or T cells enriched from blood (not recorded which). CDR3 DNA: TGTGCCAGCAGCCCCCGGACAGGGTACGAGCAGTACTTC. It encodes CASSPRTGYEQYF.